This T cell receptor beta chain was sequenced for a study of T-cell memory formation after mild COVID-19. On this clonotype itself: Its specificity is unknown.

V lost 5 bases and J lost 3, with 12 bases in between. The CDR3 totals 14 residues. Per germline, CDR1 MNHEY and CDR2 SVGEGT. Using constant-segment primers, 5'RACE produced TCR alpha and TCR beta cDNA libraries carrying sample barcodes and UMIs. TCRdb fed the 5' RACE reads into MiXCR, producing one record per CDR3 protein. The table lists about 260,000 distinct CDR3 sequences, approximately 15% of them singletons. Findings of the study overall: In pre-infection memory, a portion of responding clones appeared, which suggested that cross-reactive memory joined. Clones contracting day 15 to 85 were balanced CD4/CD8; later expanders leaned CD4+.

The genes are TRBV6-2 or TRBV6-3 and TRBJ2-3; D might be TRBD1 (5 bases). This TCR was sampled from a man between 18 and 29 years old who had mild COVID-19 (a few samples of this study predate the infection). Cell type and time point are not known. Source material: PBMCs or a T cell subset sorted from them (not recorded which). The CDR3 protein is CASSGQGLTDTQYF. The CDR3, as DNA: TGTGCCAGCAGTGGGCAGGGCCTAACAGATACGCAGTATTTT.